A single TCR beta chain is shown here with its context. Antigen specificity is unknown. Unsorted PBMC DNA was sequenced on ten immunoSEQ deep assay plates. Clones were read by immunoSEQ multiplex PCR, and TCRdb kept only the in-frame ones, dropping some. There are about half a million clones in the sample; roughly three quarters occur only once, and approximately 12% lies in the top ten. This record belongs to a study of shared clonotypes between healthy human individuals. Study-wide points: Donor clonotype sharing was expected to depend on sequencing depth.

The CDR3 runs 23 residues. Each donor was a Caucasian adult residing in Nashville, Tennessee. The V call is TRBV21-1, the J call TRBJ2-4; no check of the table's D call, TRBD1, against the DNA was made. TRBV21-1 is a pseudogene segment. This sequence originates from a woman aged 40 to 50 in good health. Some clones in this sample may be carry-over from other donors' samples. Specimen: PBMCs. Written as DNA, the CDR3 is TGTGCCAGCAGCAAAATTGACCCGGGCCCGGGACAGGGACGGTCCCTAGCCAAAAACATTCAGTACTTC. Translation: CASSKIDPGPGQGRSLAKNIQYF.